The clone carrying this TCR beta chain has a count of ten or more. This sample stems from a study of T cells in Graves' hyperthyroidism and ophthalmopathy. Across the whole study: Peripheral blood draws took place at initial diagnosis, ahead of any treatment.

Amplification targeted TCR beta CDR3 regions from RNA transcripts. Using the HTBI primer set, a first-round RT-PCR was run on the TCR CDR3. TCRdb recomputed calls from the multiplex PCR reads with MiXCR, one row per CDR3 protein. Among roughly 630,000 distinct CDR3 sequences listed, around 14% were seen once. Hyperthyroidism was newly diagnosed in patients aged 18 to 65 (duration under 2 months). From germline, CDR1 is SGHRS and CDR2 YFSETQ. J was trimmed by 0 bases and V by 3 bases; bases with no gene match: 9. The CDR3 length is 19 residues. The V and J genes are TRBV5-1 and TRBJ2-1, with 13 bases lining up with TRBD2. This receptor was obtained from a woman aged 25 to 45 with Graves' hyperthyroidism. Source material: blood. The CDR3 reads CASSWRTSGSWSSYNEQFF. The CDR3 nucleotides are TGCGCCAGCAGCTGGAGGACTAGCGGGAGTTGGAGCTCCTACAATGAGCAGTTCTTC. Combining the CDR3 with reference TRBV5-1 and TRBJ2-1 gives the whole variable domain KAGVTQTPRYLIKTRGQQVTLSCSPISGHRSVSWYQQTPGQGLQFLFEYFSETQRNKGNFPGRFSGRQFSNSRSEMNVSTLELGDSALYLCASSWRTSGSWSSYNEQFFGPGTRLTVL.